This T cell receptor (gamma chain) was sequenced for a study of γδ T cells in repeated Plasmodium falciparum infection (dated by TCRdb to the early 2020s). A note on the overall study: The natural-infection arm enrolled Malian children exposed to intense seasonal malaria transmission, compared against age and gender matched Australian children. Samples were collected from controlled-infection subjects at baseline, immediately before selected infections, and 21 days after each infection. Four to six malaria-naive U.S. adults underwent four controlled human malaria infections by bites from P. falciparum NF54-infected Anopheles stephensi mosquitoes over about 640 days. Malian gammadelta TCR repertoires were analysed cross-sectionally during no-transmission periods and longitudinally across acute febrile malaria episodes. In the study, the shaping of the human gammadelta T cell repertoire by repeated Plasmodium falciparum infection was examined using natural infection in Mali and controlled human malaria infection. Results the study describes overall, beyond this receptor: Analysis of inter-individual variability in gammadelta T cell responses was limited by the small size of the controlled-infection cohort. Compared with Australian children, Malian children appeared to have Vdelta2-negative gammadelta TCR repertoires that were more clonally expanded, less diverse and less shared. In Vdelta2-negative, largely Vdelta1+, gammadelta TCR repertoires, repeated controlled infections appeared to drive waves of new clonotype selection. A highly stable polyclonal repertoire over time and infection, with many inter-individual overlapping TCRgamma sequences, was shown by Vgamma9/Vdelta2+ TCR repertoires. The Malian cohort was drawn from a small rural village made up mostly of one ethnic group, which limits generalizability.

CDR3 length: 13 amino acids, cysteine to phenylalanine. The CDR3 DNA has 39 bases and is translated from base 1. V lost 2 bases and J lost 8 bases, and the count of bases not matched to a germline gene is 9. CDR1 and CDR2 are read off the germline V gene as EGSNGY and YDSYNSKV. The method was multiplex PCR. Instrument on record: Illumina MiSeq. From each sorted gammadelta T cell sample, both TCR gamma (TRG) and TCR delta (TRD) chains were sequenced. Per the original workflow: Repertoire analyses included clonotype tree plots, accumulated frequency of the top 20 clonotypes, diversity index (DI) and D75 metrics. For TCRdb, the public reads were processed anew by CATT, and duplicate DNA sequences were folded into one row. These V and J calls are TCRdb output, not the study's own analysis. The table for this sample lists approximately 25,000 gamma-chain clones; over 2.5% of them were counted only once. The ten largest make up around a third of the sample.

On this clone: Its antigen target is currently unknown. TCRdb lists the protein of a much larger clone for this DNA, which differs at residue 6, so this is likely a read error; the protein given here is translated from the DNA itself.

Vgamma9/Vdelta2+ and Vdelta2-negative gammadelta T cell populations were flow-sorted from peripheral blood mononuclear cells for bulk TCR repertoire analysis. The rearrangement combines TRGV2 with TRGJ1 or TRGJ2. TCRdb offers no J gene call, so here the DNA was matched to germline to obtain one. This TCR derives from a pool of human donors (malaria-infected and uninfected, not separated). Sample: gamma-delta T cells from blood. CDR3 loop: CATWDEKGDKKLF. The nucleotide sequence is TGTGCCACCTGGGACGAGAAGGGCGATAAGAAACTCTTT.